The next 10 T cell receptor beta chains were all read from a single sample in a study of shared clonotypes between healthy human individuals (dated by TCRdb to the early 2020s). Receptor amplification or capture employed the immunoSEQ multiplex PCR assay. TCRdb's version of the immuneACCESS table is confined to in-frame rearrangements and falls short of the full clone set. An unresolved V gene accounts for under half of the shortfall where checked; the remainder is of unknown origin. The sample contains under 1,900,000 clones, roughly 98.5% of them found a single time. Approximately 0.4% of the sample is in the top ten clones. The sample consisted of naive CD4+ T cells sorted from blood. Read against the paper, the sample's cell subset or site label means: CD45RA+ positively selected. The source of these receptors is a young man in good health.

The chain recombines TRBV5-4 with TRBJ2-1, with unresolved D. This CDR3 is built from 11 residues. Germline V gene data show CDR1 as SGHNT and CDR2 as YYREEE (reference sequence). Trimming removed 4 bases from V and 6 bases from J, with 5 bases in between. The CDR3 loop reads CASSKTNEQFF. DNA for the CDR3: TGTGCCAGCAGCAAGACCAATGAGCAGTTCTTC.

V and J are TRBV2 and TRBJ2-7; TRBD1 matches at 11 bases. This CDR3 comprises 14 residues. The ends lost 6 bases at V and 3 bases at J; junction bases unmatched: 4. The V gene's germline CDR1 is SNHLY and CDR2 FYNNEI. Here the CDR3 reads CASRRGTGGYEQYF. The DNA for the CDR3 is TGTGCCAGCAGGAGGGGGACAGGGGGCTACGAGCAGTACTTC.

This chain joins TRBV5-1 and TRBJ2-2, with TRBD1 identical over 9 bases. The V and J ends lost 4 bases and 4 bases, in that order; junction bases with no gene match: 8. Germline assignment: CDR1 SGHRS and CDR2 YFSETQ. The CDR3 is 16 residues long. The CDR3 region is CASSRLGQGTTGELFF. The CDR3 DNA reads TGCGCCAGCAGCCGATTGGGACAGGGCACCACCGGGGAGCTGTTTTTT.

The chain combines TRBV2 with TRBJ2-5; D is ambiguous. The CDR3 loop spans 13 amino acids. Between the trimmed V and J ends, which lost 2 bases and 0 bases, there was a span of 4 bases. Looked up from germline, CDR1 is SNHLY and CDR2 is FYNNEI. The chain's CDR3 is CASSEQYQETQYF. The CDR3 coding sequence is TGTGCCAGCAGTGAACAGTACCAAGAGACCCAGTACTTC. Full variable domain (outside the CDR3, taken from reference TRBV2 and TRBJ2-5): EPEVTQTPSHQVTQMGQEVILRCVPISNHLYFYWYRQILGQKVEFLVSFYNNEISEKSEIFDDQFSVERPDGSNFTLKIRSTKLEDSAMYFCASSEQYQETQYFGPGTRLLVL.

The V call is TRBV4-1, the J call TRBJ2-7; 12 bases align to TRBD2. J gave up 6 bases and V 1 base, and 4 bases lay outside the gene matches. The CDR3 totals 15 residues. In germline, CDR1 is MGHRA, CDR2 YSYEKL. The CDR3 spells CASSQATSGSFEQYF. The DNA of the CDR3 is TGCGCCAGCAGCCAAGCGACTAGCGGGAGTTTCGAGCAGTACTTC.

The chain couples TRBV28 to TRBJ2-7; 7 bases align to TRBD2. The V segment lost 6 bases and the J segment 9 bases; nucleotides outside the gene matches: 11. This CDR3 comprises 13 residues. Looked up from germline, CDR1 is MDHEN and CDR2 is SYDVKM. CDR3 loop: CASSLGSGIRQYF. The CDR3 coding sequence is TGTGCCAGCAGCTTGGGGAGCGGGATCAGGCAGTACTTC.

The CDR3 region is CAWSSGRDNEKLFF. The CDR3 coding sequence is TGTGCCTGGAGTTCAGGACGGGATAATGAAAAACTGTTTTTT. The rearrangement uses TRBV30 and TRBJ1-4; the D is unclear. CDR3 length: 14 amino acids. Germline assignment: CDR1 GTSNPN and CDR2 SVGIG (reference sequence). The V end lost 2 bases, the J end lost 4 bases, and 11 bases lay between the germline ends.

This clone was detected only once. V is TRBV19 and J is TRBJ2-7, with D perhaps assigned TRBD1 or TRBD2 (5 bases each). Germline CDR1 reads LNHDA; CDR2 reads SQIVND (reference sequence). The V end was cut by 4 bases, the J end by 0 bases, with 10 bases between. The CDR3 has 14 residues. CDR3 sequence: CASSTPGASYEQYF. For the CDR3, the DNA is TGTGCCAGTAGTACCCCCGGGGCCTCCTACGAGCAGTACTTC.

V gene TRBV28 combines with J gene TRBJ2-7; possible D gene TRBD2, 5 bases. V lost 6 bases and J lost 2, with 8 bases in between. The germline V gene encodes CDR1 MDHEN and CDR2 SYDVKM. The CDR3 sequence is 12 residues long. For the CDR3, the DNA is TGTGCCAGCAGCACCGGGGCCTACGAGCAGTACTTC. Translated: CASSTGAYEQYF.

The chain combines TRBV2 with TRBJ2-1; TRBD2 matches 9 bases. Germline CDR1 and CDR2: SNHLY and FYNNEI. The V gene end was trimmed by 5 bases and the J gene end by 5 bases; junction bases not matched to a gene: 10. The CDR3 totals 16 residues. CDR3 sequence: CASSPGLAPVDNEQFF. The DNA for the CDR3 is TGTGCCAGCAGTCCCGGACTAGCGCCCGTTGACAATGAGCAGTTCTTC.